The 19 T cell receptor beta chains in this list originate from one sample, sequenced in a study of Graves' ophthalmopathy and Graves' hyperthyroidism. Transcripts of RNA were the source for amplifying TCR beta CDR3 regions. HTBI-primed RT-PCR formed the first round, and a multiplex PCR formed the second. Each CDR3 protein gets one entry after TCRdb re-called the multiplex PCR reads with MiXCR. The table has around 400,000 distinct CDR3 sequences, roughly 18% seen once. Input material: peripheral blood. Source of these receptors: a woman between 18 and 30 years old with Graves' ophthalmopathy.

This clonotype was picked up many times. The V gene is TRBV11-2, the J gene TRBJ2-5, with unresolved D. Trimming pared 2 bases from V and 0 bases from J, leaving 7 bases between. This CDR3 has 14 residues. Germline V gives CDR1 SGHAT, CDR2 FQNNGV. CDR3 in DNA: TGTGCCAGCAGCTTATCCGACAACCAAGAGACCCAGTACTTC. Its translation is CASSLSDNQETQYF.

This clonotype occurred many times. The V call is TRBV11-1, the J call TRBJ2-7; 9 bases are shared with TRBD1. The CDR3 runs to 16 residues. With 5 bases clipped from V and 9 bases from J, the junction kept 17 bases outside the gene matches. The germline gives CDR1 SGHAT, CDR2 FQDESV (reference sequence). The CDR3 loop is CASSTGQGTNLRGQYF. The CDR3 DNA follows: TGTGCCAGCAGCACCGGACAGGGGACGAACCTACGAGGGCAGTACTTC.

At least ten counts were recorded for this clonotype. The chain links TRBV28 to TRBJ2-7, with D perhaps TRBD1 or TRBD2 (5 bases each). The V end lost 3 bases, the J end lost 5 bases, and 23 bases lay between the germline ends. CDR1 is MDHEN and CDR2 is SYDVKM in the germline V gene. The CDR3 spans 17 residues. CDR3 residues: CASSFVGGLHGENEQYF. CDR3 nucleotides: TGTGCCAGCAGTTTCGTTGGGGGTCTTCACGGGGAGAACGAGCAGTACTTC.

This clonotype occurred many times. The chain links TRBV5-5 to TRBJ2-2; weak D call: TRBD2 (5 bases). Looked up from germline, CDR1 is SGHKS and CDR2 is YYEKEE (reference sequence). Trimming took 1 base from V and 6 from J, leaving 16 bases between them. The length of the CDR3 is 16 residues. This CDR3 reads CASSLFRAQRAGELFF. DNA for the CDR3: TGTGCCAGCAGCTTGTTCCGAGCCCAGAGGGCCGGGGAGCTGTTTTTT.

This clonotype was recorded many times. J is TRBJ1-6 and V is TRBV9, with D tentatively TRBD1 (5 bases). Germline CDR1 reads SGDLS; CDR2 reads YYNGEE. Trimming stripped 4 bases from V and 10 bases from J, with 15 bases between. The CDR3 has 14 amino acids. For the CDR3, the DNA is TGTGCCAGCAGCCCCAGTCAGGGAAGCTCACCCCTCCACTTT. Its translation: CASSPSQGSSPLHF.

This clonotype was found many times. The CDR3 sequence: CSVGPSGNTIYF. The CDR3 coding sequence is TGCAGCGTTGGCCCCTCGGGAAACACCATATATTTT. The chain links TRBV29-1 to TRBJ1-3; D call uncertain. V shed 4 bases and J shed 4 bases, with 8 bases lying between them. The CDR3 length is 12 residues. Germline V gene sequence: CDR1 SQVTM, CDR2 ANQGSEA. Looking up the rest from reference TRBV29-1 and TRBJ1-3 gives the full variable domain: SAVISQKPSRDICQRGTSLTIQCQVDSQVTMMFWYRQQPGQSLTLIATANQGSEATYESGFVIDKFPISRPNLTFSTLTVSNMSPEDSSIYLCSVGPSGNTIYFGEGSWLTVV.

In its sample, this clonotype was seen many times. This rearrangement joins TRBV12-3 or TRBV12-4 to TRBJ1-6; a weak D match, TRBD1 (5 bases). V lost 3 bases to trimming and J lost 0 bases, with 9 bases between them. CDR3 length: 16 residues. The CDR3 DNA reads as TGTGCCAGCAGTTTGGGGACGGACTCCTATAATTCACCCCTCCACTTT. This codes for CASSLGTDSYNSPLHF.

This clonotype was recorded at least ten times. V is TRBV6-1 and J is TRBJ2-5; 11 nucleotides match TRBD2. CDR1 and CDR2 (germline): MNHNS, SASEGT. V shed 3 bases, J shed 5 bases, and the junction held 14 bases outside the gene matches. The CDR3 sequence is 18 residues long. CDR3 coding DNA: TGTGCCAGCAGTGAGGCGATAGCCGGGACTAGCGGACGGGAGACCCAGTACTTC. Protein: CASSEAIAGTSGRETQYF.

This clonotype has at least ten counts. In DNA form, the CDR3 reads TGTGCCAGTAAAAAGGGGGACAGGGTGGGCAATCAGCCCCAGCATTTT. Amino acid sequence: CASKKGDRVGNQPQHF. The chain combines TRBV19 with TRBJ1-5; TRBD1 aligns across 9 bases. After removal of 7 bases from V and 2 bases from J, the junction contained 9 bases not matched to a gene. The CDR3 runs 16 residues. CDR1 LNHDA and CDR2 SQIVND come from the germline V gene (reference sequence). Full variable domain (rest looked up from reference TRBV19 and TRBJ1-5): DGGITQSPKYLFRKEGQNVTLSCEQNLNHDAMYWYRQDPGQGLRLIYYSQIVNDFQKGDIAEGYSVSREKKESFPLTVTSAQKNPTAFYLCASKKGDRVGNQPQHFGDGTRLSIL.

This clonotype was observed at least ten times. The V gene is TRBV6-4, the J gene TRBJ2-2; D perhaps matches TRBD2 (5 bases). The germline CDR1 and CDR2 sequences are MRHNA and SNTAGT. This CDR3 comprises 13 residues. Trimming shortened V by 2 bases and J by 4 bases, and 5 bases separated the two germline ends. The CDR3 DNA reads TGTGCCAGCAGTGACGGGAGCACCGGGGAGCTGTTTTTT. Translating gives CASSDGSTGELFF.

This clonotype was observed many times. V is TRBV6-2 or TRBV6-3 and J is TRBJ1-2; D is undetermined. The CDR3 consists of 13 residues. CDR1 is MNHEY and CDR2 is SVGEGT in the germline V gene. V was pared by 2 bases and J by 4 bases, with 8 bases between. The CDR3: CASSYDTVYGYTF. The CDR3 nucleotides read TGTGCCAGCAGTTACGATACAGTCTATGGCTACACCTTC.

This clonotype was counted at least ten times. The CDR3: CAISRGPLAEKRYEQYF. DNA for the CDR3: TGTGCCATCAGTAGAGGACCGCTAGCGGAAAAGAGGTACGAGCAGTACTTC. The chain joins TRBV10-3 to TRBJ2-7, with 7 bases lining up with TRBD2. The V segment lost 5 bases and the J segment 4 bases; nucleotides outside the gene matches: 17. This CDR3 contains 17 residues. In germline, CDR1 is ENHRY, CDR2 SYGVKD.

The table lists this clonotype with many counts. The rearrangement joins TRBV19 to TRBJ2-4; D remains unclear. CDR1 and CDR2 from the germline V gene are LNHDA and SQIVND (reference sequence). The CDR3 is 16 residues long. Trimming stripped 1 base from V and 0 bases from J, with 10 bases between. CDR3 nucleotides: TGTGCCAGTAGTATAGGCCCCGGGCTAGCCAAAAACATTCAGTACTTC. This sequence encodes CASSIGPGLAKNIQYF.

This clonotype was observed at least ten times. The V and J genes are TRBV19 and TRBJ1-2; tentatively, D is TRBD1 (6 bases). CDR1 and CDR2 (germline): LNHDA, SQIVND (reference sequence). Deletions cut 3 bases from V and 2 bases from J, with 7 bases between. This CDR3 region has 13 residues. CDR3 sequence (DNA): TGTGCCAGTAGTATGGGGGGCAACTATGGCTACACCTTC. It specifies CASSMGGNYGYTF.

This clonotype appeared many times. This chain's CDR3 is CASSMTGANTGELFF. Here the CDR3 DNA reads TGTGCCAGCAGTATGACGGGAGCGAACACCGGGGAGCTGTTTTTT. The chain combines TRBV6-2 or TRBV6-3 with TRBJ2-2; tentatively, D is TRBD2 (6 bases). The germline V gene has CDR1 MNHEY and CDR2 SVGEGT. V was shortened by 5 bases and J by 0 bases, with 10 bases between the two germline ends. This CDR3 has 15 amino acids.

V gene TRBV6-1 combines with J gene TRBJ1-2; 10 bases match TRBD1. CDR1 and CDR2 (germline): MNHNS, SASEGT. The CDR3 consists of 16 residues. J was trimmed by 4 bases and V by 8 bases; bases with no gene match: 13. CDR3 sequence reads: CASQFASGTGAYGYTF. The CDR3 DNA sequence: TGTGCCAGCCAATTTGCCTCCGGGACAGGGGCCTATGGCTACACCTTC.

This clonotype was recorded many times. V and J are TRBV15 and TRBJ2-7; 9 bases are a match to TRBD1. With V trimmed by 8 bases and J by 5 bases, 7 bases remained unmatched. The CDR3 totals 13 residues. Germline CDR1 reads LNHNV; CDR2 reads YYDKDF (reference sequence). The CDR3 sequence: CATGRDRVHEQYF. CDR3 bases: TGTGCCACCGGTCGGGACAGGGTCCACGAGCAGTACTTC.

In its sample, this clonotype was seen many times. The V gene is TRBV9, the J gene TRBJ2-3, with D possibly TRBD2 on 6 matching bases. From germline, CDR1 is SGDLS and CDR2 YYNGEE. This CDR3 has 15 residues. With 0 bases removed from V and 1 base from J, the gap between germline ends came to 9 bases. The CDR3 DNA follows: TGTGCCAGCAGCGTAGTAGGGGAGGGCACAGATACGCAGTATTTT. Residues: CASSVVGEGTDTQYF.

This clonotype was recorded many times. The chain combines TRBV5-1 with TRBJ1-1; D uncertain. Germline V CDR1 and CDR2: SGHRS, YFSETQ. Trimming removed 3 bases from V and 4 bases from J, with 16 bases in between. There are 15 residues in the CDR3. CDR3 loop: CASSSSTQSATEAFF. CDR3 in DNA: TGCGCCAGCAGCTCCTCGACCCAGTCGGCCACTGAAGCTTTCTTT.